The clone carrying this TCR beta chain was detected only a few times. The patients had localized lung adenocarcinoma, a non-small cell subtype. This sample was included in a study of CD4 and CD8 cells across lung adenocarcinoma regions. TCRdb processed the PCR reads anew with MiXCR; each CDR3 protein has one entry. The data contain tens of thousands of distinct CDR3 sequences, under 60% of them singletons. CDR1 and CDR2 (germline): MNHEY, SVGAGI. Unmatched junction bases numbered 7, after V lost 2 bases and J lost 9 bases. The CDR3 runs to 14 residues. The sequence was collected from a male donor with lung adenocarcinoma. The CD4 and CD8 labels of this study may be unreliable. The genes are TRBV6-5 and TRBJ2-5; 9 bases are shared with TRBD2. Material for sequencing was CD8+ T cells from the center of a lung tumor. The CDR3 coding sequence is TGTGCCAGCAGTTACGGTGGTAGCGGGAGACCCCAGTACTTC. Translating gives CASSYGGSGRPQYF.